The TCR beta chain described here comes from a study of blood T cell repertoires in COVID-19. Turning to the study itself: The United States, Italy and Spain supplied acute and convalescent COVID-19 samples. Sources were T cells, B-cell-depleted T cells, or PBMCs; the material itself was cDNA or gDNA.

Methods used by the authors: The assay estimated nucleated cells by amplifying reference gene primers. The assay was immunoSEQ multiplex PCR, and TCRdb's table has in-frame clones only and misses some. For V, J and clone size, that table is used; D and trimming come from the DNA. This sample has approximately 210,000 clones; approximately 86% occur once, and the top ten carry around 0.93%. Per the germline V gene, CDR1 is SGHRS and CDR2 is YFSETQ. The CDR3 has 16 amino acids. V was cut by 0 bases and J by 7 bases, with 20 bases left in between. The sequencing input was peripheral blood. V and J are TRBV5-1 and TRBJ2-7; a possible D gene is TRBD1 (6 bases). The TCR was taken from a man aged 55 to 70 with COVID-19, enrolled during active disease. This CDR3 is CASSLDGRGGSEEQYF. The CDR3 DNA follows: TGCGCCAGCAGCTTGGATGGCAGGGGCGGATCGGAAGAGCAGTACTTC.